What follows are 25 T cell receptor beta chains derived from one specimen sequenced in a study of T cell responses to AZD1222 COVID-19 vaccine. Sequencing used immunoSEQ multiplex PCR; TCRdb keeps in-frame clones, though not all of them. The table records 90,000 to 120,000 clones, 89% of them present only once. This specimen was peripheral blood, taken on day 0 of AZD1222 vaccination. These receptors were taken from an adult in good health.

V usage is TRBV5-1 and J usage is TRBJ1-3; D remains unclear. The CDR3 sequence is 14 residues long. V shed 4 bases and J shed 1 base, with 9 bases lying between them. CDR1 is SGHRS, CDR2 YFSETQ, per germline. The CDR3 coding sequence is TGCGCCAGCAGCCCTGGCGAATCTGGAAACACCATATATTTT. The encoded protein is CASSPGESGNTIYF.

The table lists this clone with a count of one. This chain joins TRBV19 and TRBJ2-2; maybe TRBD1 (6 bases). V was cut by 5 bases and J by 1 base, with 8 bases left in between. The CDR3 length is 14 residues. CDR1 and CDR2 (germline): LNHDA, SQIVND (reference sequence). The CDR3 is CASSLQGNTGELFF. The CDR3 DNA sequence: TGTGCCAGTAGTCTACAGGGGAACACCGGGGAGCTGTTTTTT.

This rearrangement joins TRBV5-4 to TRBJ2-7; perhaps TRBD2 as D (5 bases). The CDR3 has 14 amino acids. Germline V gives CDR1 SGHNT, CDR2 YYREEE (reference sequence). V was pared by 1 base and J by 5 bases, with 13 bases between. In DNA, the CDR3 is TGTGCCAGCAGCTTGACTAGTGCAGCCCACGAGCAGTACTTC. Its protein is CASSLTSAAHEQYF.

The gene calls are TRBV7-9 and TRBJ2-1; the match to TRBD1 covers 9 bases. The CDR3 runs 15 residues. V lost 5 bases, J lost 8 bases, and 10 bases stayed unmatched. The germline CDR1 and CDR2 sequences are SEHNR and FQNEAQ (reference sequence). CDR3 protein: CASSTRDRVLDEQFF. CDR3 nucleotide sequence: TGTGCCAGCAGCACCCGGGACAGGGTTTTAGATGAGCAGTTCTTC.

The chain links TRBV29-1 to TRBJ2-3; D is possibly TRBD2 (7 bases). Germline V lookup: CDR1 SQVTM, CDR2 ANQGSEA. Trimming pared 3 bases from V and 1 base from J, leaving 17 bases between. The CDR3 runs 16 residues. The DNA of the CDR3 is TGCAGCGTTGAGGAGTGGGGGGGCCCGGGCACAGATACGCAGTATTTT. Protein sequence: CSVEEWGGPGTDTQYF.

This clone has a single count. CDR3 nucleotide sequence: TGTGCCACCAGCACCGCCCCTCATGGGGGAGAAGAGACCCAGTACTTC. This translates into CATSTAPHGGEETQYF. The V call is TRBV15, the J call TRBJ2-5; either TRBD1 or TRBD2 may supply D (5 bases each). V lost 4 bases and J 3 bases, leaving 18 bases between the germline ends. Germline CDR1 reads LNHNV; CDR2 reads YYDKDF (reference sequence). This CDR3 has 16 amino acids.

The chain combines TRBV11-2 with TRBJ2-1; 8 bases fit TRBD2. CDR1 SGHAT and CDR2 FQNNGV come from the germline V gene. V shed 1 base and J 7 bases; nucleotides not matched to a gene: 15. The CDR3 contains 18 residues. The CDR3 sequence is CASSLGPLLADKGNEQFF. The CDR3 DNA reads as TGTGCCAGCAGCTTAGGGCCCCTACTAGCGGATAAGGGGAATGAGCAGTTCTTC.

The CDR3 loop is CASSFGQPAGANVLTF. Here the CDR3 DNA reads TGCGCCAGCAGCTTCGGACAACCTGCTGGGGCCAACGTCCTGACTTTC. The J gene is TRBJ2-6, the V gene TRBV5-1, with D perhaps matching TRBD1 (5 bases). This CDR3 contains 16 residues. V was clipped by 2 bases and J by 2 bases, with 11 bases between them. Germline CDR1 and CDR2: SGHRS and YFSETQ.

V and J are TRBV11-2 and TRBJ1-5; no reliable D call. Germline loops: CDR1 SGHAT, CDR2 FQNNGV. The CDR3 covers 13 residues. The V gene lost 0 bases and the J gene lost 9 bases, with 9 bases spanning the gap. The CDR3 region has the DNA TGTGCCAGCAGCTTAGAGGCAGGTAGGCCCCAGCATTTT. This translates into CASSLEAGRPQHF. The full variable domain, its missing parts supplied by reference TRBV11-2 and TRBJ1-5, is EAGVAQSPRYKIIEKRQSVAFWCNPISGHATLYWYQQILGQGPKLLIQFQNNGVVDDSQLPKDRFSAERLKGVDSTLKIQPAKLEDSAVYLCASSLEAGRPQHFGDGTRLSIL.

CDR3 nucleotides: TGTGCCAGCAGCCCCAGGACAGGGGCCTCTAACTATGGCTACACCTTC. It codes for CASSPRTGASNYGYTF. The chain recombines TRBV5-6 with TRBJ1-2; TRBD1 agrees at 9 bases. Germline V gene lookup returns CDR1 SGHDT and CDR2 YYEEEE. Trimming cost V 4 bases and J 0 bases; bases outside gene matches: 7. The CDR3 is made up of 16 amino acids. Full variable domain (outside the CDR3, taken from reference TRBV5-6 and TRBJ1-2): DAGVTQSPTHLIKTRGQQVTLRCSPKSGHDTVSWYQQALGQGPQFIFQYYEEEERQRGNFPDRFSGHQFPNYSSELNVNALLLGDSALYLCASSPRTGASNYGYTFGSGTRLTVV.

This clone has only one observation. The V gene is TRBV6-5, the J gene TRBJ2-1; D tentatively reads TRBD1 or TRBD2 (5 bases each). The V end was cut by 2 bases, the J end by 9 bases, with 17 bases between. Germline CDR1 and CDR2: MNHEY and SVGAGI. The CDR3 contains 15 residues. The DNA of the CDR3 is TGTGCCAGCAGTTACATCGGGGCAGCGGAGGTTGAGCAGTTCTTC. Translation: CASSYIGAAEVEQFF.

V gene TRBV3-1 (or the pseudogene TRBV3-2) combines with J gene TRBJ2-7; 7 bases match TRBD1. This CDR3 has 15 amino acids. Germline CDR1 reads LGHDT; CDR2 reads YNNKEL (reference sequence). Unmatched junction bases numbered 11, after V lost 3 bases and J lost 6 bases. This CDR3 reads CASSHHLDRVGEQYF. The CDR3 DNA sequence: TGTGCCAGCAGCCACCACTTAGACAGGGTAGGCGAGCAGTACTTC.

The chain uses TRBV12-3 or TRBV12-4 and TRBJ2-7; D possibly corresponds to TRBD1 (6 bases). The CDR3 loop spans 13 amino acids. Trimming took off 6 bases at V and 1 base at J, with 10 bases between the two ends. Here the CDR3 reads CASSIRGSYEQYF. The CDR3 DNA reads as TGTGCCAGCAGCATCAGGGGTTCCTACGAGCAGTACTTC.

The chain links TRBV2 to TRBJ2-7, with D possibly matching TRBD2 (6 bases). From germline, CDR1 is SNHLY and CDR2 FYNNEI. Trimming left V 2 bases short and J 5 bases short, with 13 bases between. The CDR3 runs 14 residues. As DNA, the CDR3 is TGTGCCAGCAGTGAACTCGGGGGAGGAGACGAGCAGTACTTC. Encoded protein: CASSELGGGDEQYF. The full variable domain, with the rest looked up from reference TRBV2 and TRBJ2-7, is EPEVTQTPSHQVTQMGQEVILRCVPISNHLYFYWYRQILGQKVEFLVSFYNNEISEKSEIFDDQFSVERPDGSNFTLKIRSTKLEDSAMYFCASSELGGGDEQYFGPGTRLTVT.

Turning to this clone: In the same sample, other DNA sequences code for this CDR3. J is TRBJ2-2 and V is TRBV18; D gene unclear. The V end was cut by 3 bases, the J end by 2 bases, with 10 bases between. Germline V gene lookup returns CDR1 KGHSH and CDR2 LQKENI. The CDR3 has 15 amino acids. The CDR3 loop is CASSPVGLNTGELFF. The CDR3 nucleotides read TGTGCCAGCTCACCGGTAGGGCTTAACACCGGGGAGCTGTTTTTT.

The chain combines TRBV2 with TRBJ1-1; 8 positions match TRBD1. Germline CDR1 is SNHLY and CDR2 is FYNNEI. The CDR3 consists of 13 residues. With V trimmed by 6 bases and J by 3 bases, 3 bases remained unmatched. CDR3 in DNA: TGTGCCAGCAGAAGGACAGGGTACACTGAAGCTTTCTTT. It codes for CASRRTGYTEAFF.

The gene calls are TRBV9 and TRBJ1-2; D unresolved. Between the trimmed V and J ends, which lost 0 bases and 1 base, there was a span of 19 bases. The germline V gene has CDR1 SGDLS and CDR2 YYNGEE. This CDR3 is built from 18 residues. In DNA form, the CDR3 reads TGTGCCAGCAGCGTAGGGGCGGCGGAGCGAGGAATTAACTATGGCTACACCTTC. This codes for CASSVGAAERGINYGYTF. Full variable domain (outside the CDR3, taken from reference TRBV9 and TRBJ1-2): DSGVTQTPKHLITATGQRVTLRCSPRSGDLSVYWYQQSLDQGLQFLIQYYNGEERAKGNILERFSAQQFPDLHSELNLSSLELGDSALYFCASSVGAAERGINYGYTFGSGTRLTVV.

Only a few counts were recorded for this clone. CDR3 DNA: TGTGCCAGCTCACTCCCGAGTGCGGGAATCATTTCTGCAACTAATGAAAAACTGTTTTTT. This codes for CASSLPSAGIISATNEKLFF. The chain recombines TRBV18 with TRBJ1-4; D is unclear. There are 20 residues in the CDR3. Germline assignment: CDR1 KGHSH and CDR2 LQKENI. Between the trimmed V and J ends, which lost 4 bases and 0 bases, there was a span of 24 bases.

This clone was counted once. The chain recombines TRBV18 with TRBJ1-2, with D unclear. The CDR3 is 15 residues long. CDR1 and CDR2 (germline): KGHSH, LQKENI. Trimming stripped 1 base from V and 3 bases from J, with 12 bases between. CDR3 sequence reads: CASSPRRESDYGYTF. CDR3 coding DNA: TGTGCCAGCTCACCACGTCGGGAGTCGGACTATGGCTACACCTTC.

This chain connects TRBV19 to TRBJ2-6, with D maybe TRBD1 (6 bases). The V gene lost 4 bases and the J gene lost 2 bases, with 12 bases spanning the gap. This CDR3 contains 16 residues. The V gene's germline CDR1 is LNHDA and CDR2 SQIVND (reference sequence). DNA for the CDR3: TGTGCCAGTAGTAAACAGGGTAACCCTGGGGCCAACGTCCTGACTTTC. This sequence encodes CASSKQGNPGANVLTF.

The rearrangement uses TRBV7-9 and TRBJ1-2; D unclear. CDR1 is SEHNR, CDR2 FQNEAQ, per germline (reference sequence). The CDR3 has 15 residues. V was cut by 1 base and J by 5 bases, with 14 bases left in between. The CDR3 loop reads CASSLEVARDYGYTF. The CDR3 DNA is TGTGCCAGCAGCTTAGAGGTTGCCAGAGATTATGGCTACACCTTC.

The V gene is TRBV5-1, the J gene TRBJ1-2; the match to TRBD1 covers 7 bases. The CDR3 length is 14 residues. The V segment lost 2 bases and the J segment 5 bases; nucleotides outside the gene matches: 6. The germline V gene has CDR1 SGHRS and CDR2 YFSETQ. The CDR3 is CASSLTGQLYGYTF. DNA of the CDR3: TGCGCCAGCAGCTTAACGGGACAGCTTTATGGCTACACCTTC.

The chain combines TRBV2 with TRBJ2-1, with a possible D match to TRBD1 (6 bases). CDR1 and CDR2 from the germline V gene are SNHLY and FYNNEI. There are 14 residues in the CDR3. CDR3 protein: CAGTTGLSYNEQFF. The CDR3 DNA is TGTGCAGGAACCACAGGGTTGTCCTACAATGAGCAGTTCTTC.

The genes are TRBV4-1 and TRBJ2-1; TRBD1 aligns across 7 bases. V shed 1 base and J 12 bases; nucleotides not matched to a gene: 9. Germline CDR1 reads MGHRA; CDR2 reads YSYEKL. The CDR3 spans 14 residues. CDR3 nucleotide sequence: TGCGCCAGCAGCCAAGTGAGGGGGCCGGTTCCGCAGTTCTTC. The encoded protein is CASSQVRGPVPQFF.

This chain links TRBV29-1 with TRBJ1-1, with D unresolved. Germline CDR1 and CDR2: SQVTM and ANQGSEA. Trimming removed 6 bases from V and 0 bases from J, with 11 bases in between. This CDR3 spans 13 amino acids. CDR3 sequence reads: CSVAGSMNTEAFF. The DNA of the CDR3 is TGCAGCGTCGCCGGGTCCATGAACACTGAAGCTTTCTTT.